This entry lists 9 T cell receptor beta chains sequenced from one sample in a study of blood T cell repertoires in COVID-19. TCRdb's table, derived via immunoSEQ multiplex PCR, lists solely in-frame clones and lacks some. The repertoire has 150,000 or so clones, just under 85% of them found once; the top ten carry about 3%. The sequencing input was peripheral blood. These receptors all come from a woman aged 40-49 years with active or convalescent COVID-19.

The chain is built from TRBV5-6 and TRBJ2-3; D is unclear. V was pared by 3 bases and J by 2 bases, with 13 bases between. The germline gives CDR1 SGHDT, CDR2 YYEEEE. This CDR3 is 15 amino acids long. CDR3 region: CASSWRASATDTQYF. CDR3 nucleotides: TGTGCCAGCAGCTGGCGTGCAAGCGCCACAGATACGCAGTATTTT.

V gene TRBV27 combines with J gene TRBJ1-4; D unclear. The V gene's germline CDR1 is MNHEY and CDR2 SMNVEV (reference sequence). The CDR3 contains 14 residues. V shed 3 bases and J shed 6 bases, with 11 bases lying between them. This CDR3 reads CASSFALPYEKLFF. CDR3 bases: TGTGCCAGCAGTTTCGCACTTCCGTATGAAAAACTGTTTTTT.

This chain links TRBV6-4 with TRBJ2-1; 9 bases fit TRBD1. The trim removed 8 bases at V and 7 bases at J, leaving 21 bases unmatched. The germline V gene has CDR1 MRHNA and CDR2 SNTAGT. The CDR3 extends over 18 amino acids. The CDR3 DNA follows: TGTGCCAGCCGGAGATCGGCTACAGGGGGCTCCCTTAGAAATGAGCAGTTCTTC. Translating it yields CASRRSATGGSLRNEQFF.

This chain links TRBV18 with TRBJ1-1; TRBD1 agrees at 10 bases. The CDR3 length is 15 residues. V lost 4 bases and J lost 2; bases outside the gene matches: 4. The germline gives CDR1 KGHSH, CDR2 LQKENI. The CDR3 loop reads CASSLGQGTNTEAFF. The CDR3 region has the DNA TGTGCCAGCTCACTGGGACAGGGGACTAACACTGAAGCTTTCTTT.

This clone was seen a few times. The rearrangement uses TRBV5-6 and TRBJ1-2, with TRBD1 identical over 8 bases. With 3 bases clipped from V and 2 bases from J, the junction kept 6 bases outside the gene matches. The CDR3 contains 15 residues. The V gene's germline CDR1 is SGHDT and CDR2 YYEEEE. The CDR3: CASSSVDRENYGYTF. The CDR3 DNA follows: TGTGCCAGCAGCTCTGTGGACAGGGAGAACTATGGCTACACCTTC.

This chain connects TRBV5-6 to TRBJ1-5; D unclear. Germline V lookup: CDR1 SGHDT, CDR2 YYEEEE. Trimming removed 0 bases from V and 6 bases from J, with 13 bases in between. The CDR3 covers 15 residues. The CDR3 nucleotides are TGTGCCAGCAGCTTGGACAGAGGGTTGGGTCAGCCCCAGCATTTT. Amino acids: CASSLDRGLGQPQHF.

The chain recombines TRBV4-1 with TRBJ2-7, with a tentative D call TRBD2 (6 bases). The CDR3 totals 14 residues. Germline V gene lookup returns CDR1 MGHRA and CDR2 YSYEKL. V shed 1 base and J shed 2 bases, with 9 bases lying between them. Written as DNA, the CDR3 is TGCGCCAGCAGCCAAGGTGGGGGGACCTACGAGCAGTACTTC. This gives the protein CASSQGGGTYEQYF.

The chain combines TRBV28 with TRBJ1-1, with D possibly TRBD1 on 5 matching bases. This CDR3 contains 13 residues. V shed 2 bases and J shed 10 bases, with 14 bases lying between them. The germline V gene encodes CDR1 MDHEN and CDR2 SYDVKM. CDR3 amino acids: CASSLRLPRGAFF. CDR3 in DNA: TGTGCCAGCAGTTTAAGGTTACCAAGGGGAGCTTTCTTT.

V usage is TRBV19 and J usage is TRBJ1-2, with TRBD1 matching over 10 bases. From germline, CDR1 is LNHDA and CDR2 SQIVND (reference sequence). The CDR3 extends over 14 amino acids. V was clipped by 7 bases and J by 5 bases; unmatched bases: 7. DNA for the CDR3: TGTGCCAGTACCCCGACAGGGGGCGGGTATGGCTACACCTTC. This codes for CASTPTGGGYGYTF.